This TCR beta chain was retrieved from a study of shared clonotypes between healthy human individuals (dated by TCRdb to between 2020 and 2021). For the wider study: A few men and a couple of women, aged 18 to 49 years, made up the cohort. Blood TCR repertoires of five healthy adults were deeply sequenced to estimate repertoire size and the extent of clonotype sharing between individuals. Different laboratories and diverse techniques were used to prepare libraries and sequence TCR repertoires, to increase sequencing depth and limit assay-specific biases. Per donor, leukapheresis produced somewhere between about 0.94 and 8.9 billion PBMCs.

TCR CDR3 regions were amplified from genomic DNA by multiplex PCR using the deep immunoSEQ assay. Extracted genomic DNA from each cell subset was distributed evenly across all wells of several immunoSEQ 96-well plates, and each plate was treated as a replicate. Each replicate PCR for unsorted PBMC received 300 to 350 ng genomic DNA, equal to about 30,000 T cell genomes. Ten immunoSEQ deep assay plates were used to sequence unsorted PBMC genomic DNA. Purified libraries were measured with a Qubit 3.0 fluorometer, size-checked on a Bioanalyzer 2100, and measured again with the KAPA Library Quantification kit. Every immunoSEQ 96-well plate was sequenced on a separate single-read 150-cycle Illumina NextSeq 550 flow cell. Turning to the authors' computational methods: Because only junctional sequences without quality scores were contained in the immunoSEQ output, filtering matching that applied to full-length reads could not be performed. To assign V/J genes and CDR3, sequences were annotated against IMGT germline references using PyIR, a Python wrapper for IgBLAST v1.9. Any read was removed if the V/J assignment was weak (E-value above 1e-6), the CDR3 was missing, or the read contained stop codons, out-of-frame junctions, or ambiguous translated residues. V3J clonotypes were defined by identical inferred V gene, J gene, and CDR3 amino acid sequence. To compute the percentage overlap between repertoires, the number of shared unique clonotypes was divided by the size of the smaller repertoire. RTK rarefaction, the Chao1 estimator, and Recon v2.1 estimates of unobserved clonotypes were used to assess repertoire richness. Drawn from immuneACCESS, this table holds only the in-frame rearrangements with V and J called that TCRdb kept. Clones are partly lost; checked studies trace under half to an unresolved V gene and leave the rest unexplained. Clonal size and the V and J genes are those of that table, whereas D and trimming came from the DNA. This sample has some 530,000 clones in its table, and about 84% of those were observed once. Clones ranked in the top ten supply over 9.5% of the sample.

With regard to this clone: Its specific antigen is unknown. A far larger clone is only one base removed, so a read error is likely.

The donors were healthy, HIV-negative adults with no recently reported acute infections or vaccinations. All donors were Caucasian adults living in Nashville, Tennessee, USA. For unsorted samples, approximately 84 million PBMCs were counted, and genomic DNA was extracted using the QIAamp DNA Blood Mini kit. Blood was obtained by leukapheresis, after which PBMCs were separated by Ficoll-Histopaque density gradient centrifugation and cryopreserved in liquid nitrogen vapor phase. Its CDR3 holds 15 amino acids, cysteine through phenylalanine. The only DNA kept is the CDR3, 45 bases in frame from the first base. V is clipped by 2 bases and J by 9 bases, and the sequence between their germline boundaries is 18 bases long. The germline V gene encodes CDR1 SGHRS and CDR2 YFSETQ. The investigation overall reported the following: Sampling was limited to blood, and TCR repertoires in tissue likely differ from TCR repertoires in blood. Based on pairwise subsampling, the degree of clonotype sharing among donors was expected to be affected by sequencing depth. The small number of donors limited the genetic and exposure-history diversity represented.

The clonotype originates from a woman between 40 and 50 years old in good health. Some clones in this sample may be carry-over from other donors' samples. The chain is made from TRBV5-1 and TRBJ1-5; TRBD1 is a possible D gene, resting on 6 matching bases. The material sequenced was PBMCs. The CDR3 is CASSLNNRVRRPQHF. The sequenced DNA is TGCGCCAGCAGCTTAAACAACAGGGTTCGCCGGCCCCAGCATTTT.